The 15 T cell receptor beta chains in this list originate from one sample, sequenced in a study of vaccination and CD4 T cells after COVID-19. These TCRs' antigens remain unknown. An Oncomine TCR Beta short-read assay was used to sequence the DNA from cultured CD4+ T cells. One entry per CDR3 protein results from TCRdb running MiXCR on the PCR reads. The profile shows over 13,000 distinct CDR3 sequences, less than 65% of them singletons. Described treatment: approximately 9-day PBMC culture with coronavirus spike peptide pools or control peptides (ViraFEST assay). The sequences come from CD4+ T cells from blood, cultured in vitro, collected before SARS-CoV-2 vaccination. The origin of the receptors is a human donor who had recovered from COVID-19.

V usage is TRBV2 and J usage is TRBJ1-2; D gene unclear. Trimming took 2 bases from V and 7 from J, leaving 14 bases between them. The V gene's germline CDR1 is SNHLY and CDR2 FYNNEI. CDR3 length equals 14 residues. CDR3 loop: CASSERLGDGGYTF. The DNA of the CDR3 is TGTGCCAGCAGTGAACGTCTAGGTGATGGTGGCTACACCTTC.

This clonotype was seen a handful of times. The CDR3 region is CASSSTGVGEQFF. As DNA, the CDR3 is TGTGCCAGCAGCTCGACAGGGGTTGGGGAGCAGTTCTTC. The V and J genes are TRBV7-7 and TRBJ2-1; 8 nucleotides line up with TRBD1. The CDR3 totals 13 residues. The J segment lost 10 bases and the V segment lost 4 bases, leaving 6 bases of the junction unmatched. The germline gives CDR1 SSHAT, CDR2 FNYEAQ (reference sequence).

This chain uses TRBV6-5 with TRBJ1-5, with D possibly matching TRBD1 (5 bases). Germline CDR1 and CDR2: MNHEY and SVGAGI. V lost 2 bases, J lost 1 base, and 15 bases lay in between. The CDR3 consists of 17 residues. As DNA, the CDR3 is TGTGCCAGCAGTTACCGGCCCCCGGGGCGAAGCAATCAGCCCCAGCATTTT. It translates to CASSYRPPGRSNQPQHF.

This clonotype was counted only a few times. The chain combines TRBV11-3 with TRBJ1-1; 9 nucleotides align to TRBD1. V was clipped by 1 base and J by 0 bases; unmatched bases: 6. The V gene's germline CDR1 is SGHNT and CDR2 YENEEA. CDR3 length: 17 amino acids. The CDR3 reads CASSLGTGAGMNTEAFF. CDR3 DNA: TGTGCCAGCAGCTTAGGGACAGGGGCTGGGATGAACACTGAAGCTTTCTTT. The entire variable domain, with the rest obtained from reference TRBV11-3 and TRBJ1-1, is as follows: EAGVVQSPRYKIIEKKQPVAFWCNPISGHNTLYWYLQNLGQGPELLIRYENEEAVDDSQLPKDRFSAERLKGVDSTLKIQPAELGDSAVYLCASSLGTGAGMNTEAFFGQGTRLTVV.

The chain employs TRBV6-5 and TRBJ1-2, with D uncertain. The V and J ends lost 0 bases and 4 bases respectively, with 9 bases between them. CDR3 length equals 14 residues. Germline V gives CDR1 MNHEY, CDR2 SVGAGI. The CDR3 DNA is TGTGCCAGCAGTTACTCAGGCACCGTCTATGGCTACACCTTC. It translates to CASSYSGTVYGYTF.

The genes are TRBV7-2 and TRBJ2-3; a possible D gene is TRBD1 (5 bases). With 1 base removed from V and 1 base from J, the gap between germline ends came to 12 bases. Looked up from germline, CDR1 is SGHTA and CDR2 is FQGNSA. The CDR3 extends over 16 amino acids. In nucleotides, the CDR3 is TGTGCCAGCAGCTTAGTAGGCGACAGCGGCACAGATACGCAGTATTTT. It translates to CASSLVGDSGTDTQYF.

The chain carries TRBV7-9 and TRBJ1-6; no definite D call. Looked up from germline, CDR1 is SEHNR and CDR2 is FQNEAQ (reference sequence). The CDR3 is 13 amino acids. Trimming stripped 4 bases from V and 10 bases from J, with 11 bases between. Here the CDR3 DNA reads TGTGCCAGCAGCTCCCGGACCGGCTCACCCCTCCACTTT. Translated: CASSSRTGSPLHF. Full variable domain (missing parts from reference TRBV7-9 and TRBJ1-6): DTGVSQNPRHKITKRGQNVTFRCDPISEHNRLYWYRQTLGQGPEFLTYFQNEAQLEKSRLLSDRFSAERPKGSFSTLEIQRTEQGDSAMYLCASSSRTGSPLHFGNGTRLTVT.

This clonotype was detected only a few times. The V gene is TRBV20-1, the J gene TRBJ2-2, with 16 positions matching TRBD2. V was clipped by 5 bases and J by 7 bases; unmatched bases: 13. The CDR3 runs 18 residues. The V gene's germline CDR1 is DFQATT and CDR2 SNEGSKA (reference sequence). This CDR3 reads CSAEYPGLAGGPGGELFF. CDR3 sequence (DNA): TGCAGTGCTGAATACCCGGGACTAGCGGGAGGGCCTGGCGGGGAGCTGTTTTTT.

This sequence joins TRBV7-9 and TRBJ2-7; 13 bases are a match to TRBD2. The CDR3 runs to 16 residues. V lost 4 bases to trimming and J lost 1 base; unmatched junction nucleotides: 4. The germline gives CDR1 SEHNR, CDR2 FQNEAQ (reference sequence). CDR3 protein: CASSSGTSGESYEQYF. The CDR3 nucleotides are TGTGCCAGCAGCTCCGGGACTAGCGGGGAATCCTACGAGCAGTACTTC.

This rearrangement joins TRBV6-5 to TRBJ2-5; D might be TRBD1 or TRBD2, each matching 5 bases. V was pared by 2 bases and J by 10 bases, with 11 bases between. This CDR3 has 12 residues. CDR1 and CDR2 (germline): MNHEY, SVGAGI. CDR3 bases: TGTGCCAGCAGTTACAGGGACGGGGACCAGTACTTC. It specifies CASSYRDGDQYF.

V is TRBV24-1 and J is TRBJ2-1, with D uncertain. V lost 2 bases and J 7 bases, leaving 2 bases between the germline ends. CDR3 length: 11 amino acids. From germline, CDR1 is KGHDR and CDR2 SFDVKD. The CDR3 spells CATSDWNEQFF. CDR3 sequence (DNA): TGTGCCACCAGTGATTGGAATGAGCAGTTCTTC.

The chain uses TRBV6-4 and TRBJ2-1; 12 bases align to TRBD2. Germline CDR1 reads MRHNA; CDR2 reads SNTAGT. The CDR3 spans 16 residues. V lost 5 bases, J lost 12 bases, and 14 bases stayed unmatched. The CDR3: CASSLTGTSGSEGQFF. CDR3 DNA sequence: TGTGCCAGCAGTTTAACCGGGACTAGCGGGTCGGAGGGGCAGTTCTTC.

The rearrangement uses TRBV20-1 and TRBJ2-3; 10 bases are a match to TRBD2. V shed 5 bases, J shed 9 bases, and the junction held 14 bases outside the gene matches. In germline, CDR1 is DFQATT, CDR2 SNEGSKA (reference sequence). The CDR3 covers 15 residues. CDR3 sequence: CSAPGRLAGAETQYF. CDR3 DNA sequence: TGCAGTGCTCCAGGGCGGCTAGCGGGGGCCGAAACGCAGTATTTT.

The table lists this clonotype with a few counts. At one end the junction does not follow the germline gene, possibly because of a read error. The rearrangement uses TRBV6-1 and TRBJ2-4, with D unresolved. This CDR3 contains 14 residues. Germline assignment: CDR1 MNHNS and CDR2 SASEGT. CDR3 amino acids: CASSEGVAKNIQYF. For the CDR3, the DNA is TGTGCCAGCAGTGAAGGGGTGGCCAAAAACATTCAGTACTTT.

The chain combines TRBV12-3 or TRBV12-4 with TRBJ2-2; no clear D. The V end lost 3 bases, the J end lost 5 bases, and 7 bases lay between the germline ends. The CDR3 consists of 13 residues. In DNA form, the CDR3 reads TGTGCCAGCAGTTTTGCTAGAACCGGGGAGCTGTTTTTT. It translates to CASSFARTGELFF.